The 29 T cell receptor beta chains below come from one sample, sequenced in a study of cytomegalovirus exposure and HLA in healthy donors. The PCR ran on 60 Vbeta and 13 Jbeta primers. The assay was immunoSEQ multiplex PCR, and TCRdb's table has in-frame clones only and misses some. The profile covers 150,000 or so clones, with over 60% appearing a single time and approximately 1.6% taken by the ten largest. The sequencing sample was made of PBMCs. These receptors all come from a woman younger than 35 in good health and CMV-seronegative.

The V and J genes are TRBV18 and TRBJ2-7, with TRBD1 matching over 8 bases. The CDR3 is 15 residues long. Germline V CDR1 and CDR2: KGHSH, LQKENI. J was trimmed by 2 bases and V by 5 bases; bases with no gene match: 8. The CDR3 nucleotides are TGTGCCAGCTCAATCTCCGGGACAGGTGCCTACGAGCAGTACGTC. This sequence encodes CASSISGTGAYEQYV.

V and J are TRBV10-3 and TRBJ1-2, with D possibly matching TRBD1 (5 bases). The germline CDR1 and CDR2 sequences are ENHRY and SYGVKD. The CDR3 is 13 residues long. V was clipped by 3 bases and J by 4 bases, with 9 bases between them. The CDR3 DNA follows: TGTGCCATCAGTGAACAGGCCCCCTATGGCTACACCTTC. Residues: CAISEQAPYGYTF.

The genes are TRBV5-1 and TRBJ1-2; TRBD1 matches at 8 bases. Germline values: CDR1 SGHRS, CDR2 YFSETQ. Trimming took 0 bases from V and 6 from J; bases not matched to a gene: 7. This CDR3 is built from 15 residues. CDR3 nucleotides: TGCGCCAGCAGCTTGGAGGGGACAGGCGGGCATGGCTACACCTTC. Translating gives CASSLEGTGGHGYTF.

This chain uses TRBV28 with TRBJ2-5; the match to TRBD2 covers 11 bases. The V segment lost 2 bases and the J segment 0 bases; nucleotides outside the gene matches: 5. Germline lookup yields CDR1 MDHEN and CDR2 SYDVKM. CDR3 length equals 17 residues. The CDR3 DNA follows: TGTGCCAGCAGTTTAATAAGACTAGCGGGAAACCAAGAGACCCAGTACTTC. Amino acids: CASSLIRLAGNQETQYF. The whole variable domain, remainder taken from reference TRBV28 and TRBJ2-5, is DVKVTQSSRYLVKRTGEKVFLECVQDMDHENMFWYRQDPGLGLRLIYFSYDVKMKEKGDIPEGYSVSREKKERFSLILESASTNQTSMYLCASSLIRLAGNQETQYFGPGTRLLVL.

The CDR3 is CASSPDLGRNTEAFF. Here the CDR3 DNA reads TGTGCCAGCAGCCCCGACTTGGGGAGGAATACTGAAGCTTTCTTT. The chain joins TRBV9 to TRBJ1-1; unclear D gene. V was cut by 4 bases and J by 5 bases, with 18 bases left in between. CDR1 SGDLS and CDR2 YYNGEE come from the germline V gene. The CDR3 is 15 amino acids.

The chain uses TRBV25-1 and TRBJ1-6; no clear D gene. Germline values: CDR1 MGHDK, CDR2 SYGVNS. CDR3 size: 17 residues. V lost 0 bases, J lost 0 bases, and 9 bases lay in between. The CDR3 DNA reads TGTGCCAGCAGTGAATATCCGGGGAACTCCTATAATTCACCCCTCCACTTT. The encoded protein is CASSEYPGNSYNSPLHF.

The chain combines TRBV12-5 with TRBJ1-1, with D perhaps TRBD1 (6 bases). Trimming left V 3 bases short and J 0 bases short, with 8 bases between. Germline assignment: CDR1 LGHNT and CDR2 FRNRAP. The CDR3 is made up of 14 amino acids. For the CDR3, the DNA is TGTGCTAGTGGTTTATGGGACATGAACACTGAAGCTTTCTTT. Residues: CASGLWDMNTEAFF.

Points on this clone: Its ends do not fully match the called genes, so a read error is possible. The chain combines TRBV5-1 with TRBJ2-6; TRBD1 is a possible D gene (5 bases). The germline V gene has CDR1 SGHRS and CDR2 YFSETQ. The CDR3 is 14 amino acids. CDR3 protein: CASSLGSGANGLTF. CDR3 nucleotides: TGCGCCAGCAGCTTGGGTAGTGGGGCCAACGGCCTGACTTTC.

CDR3 nucleotide sequence: TGTGCCAGCAGCTTAGAACTAGCGGGGGGACGTGGTCGAGGAGATACGCAGTATTTT. The encoded protein is CASSLELAGGRGRGDTQYF. J is TRBJ2-3 and V is TRBV7-9; TRBD2 matches 12 bases. V lost 1 base and J lost 5; bases outside the gene matches: 13. This CDR3 contains 19 residues. Per the germline V gene, CDR1 is SEHNR and CDR2 is FQNEAQ (reference sequence).

The chain combines TRBV18 with TRBJ2-1; D not certain. Trimming removed 5 bases at V and 9 bases at J, with 8 bases between. The CDR3 length is 11 residues. Germline V gene sequence: CDR1 KGHSH, CDR2 LQKENI. The CDR3 sequence is CASSALGEQFF. The CDR3 region has the DNA TGTGCCAGCTCAGCCCTCGGTGAGCAGTTCTTC.

The V call is TRBV14, the J call TRBJ2-3, with TRBD2 matching 8 bases. V shed 0 bases, J shed 5 bases, and the junction held 7 bases outside the gene matches. The CDR3 consists of 16 residues. CDR1 is SGHDN and CDR2 is FVKESK in the germline V gene. The CDR3 is CASSQDAGGMEDTQYF. The CDR3 region has the DNA TGTGCCAGCAGCCAAGATGCGGGGGGCATGGAAGATACGCAGTATTTT. Supplemented by reference TRBV14 and TRBJ2-3, the full variable domain reads EAGVTQFPSHSVIEKGQTVTLRCDPISGHDNLYWYRRVMGKEIKFLLHFVKESKQDESGMPNNRFLAERTGGTYSTLKVQPAELEDSGVYFCASSQDAGGMEDTQYFGPGTRLTVL.

The V call is TRBV14, the J call TRBJ2-2; TRBD2 might be the D (6 bases). Trimming removed 2 bases from V and 5 bases from J, with 15 bases in between. Looked up from germline, CDR1 is SGHDN and CDR2 is FVKESK. The CDR3 loop spans 16 amino acids. CDR3 sequence: CASSQSAPGRTGELFF. The CDR3 nucleotides are TGTGCCAGCAGCCAATCGGCCCCAGGGAGGACCGGGGAGCTGTTTTTT. Based on the CDR3 plus reference TRBV14 and TRBJ2-2, the full variable domain is EAGVTQFPSHSVIEKGQTVTLRCDPISGHDNLYWYRRVMGKEIKFLLHFVKESKQDESGMPNNRFLAERTGGTYSTLKVQPAELEDSGVYFCASSQSAPGRTGELFFGEGSRLTVL.

This sequence joins TRBV4-3 and TRBJ2-1, with TRBD2 matching over 13 bases. The CDR3 loop spans 19 amino acids. Trimming at V came to 1 base and at J to 3 bases, leaving 9 bases not matched to a gene. Germline CDR1 is LGHNA and CDR2 is YSLEER. For the CDR3, the DNA is TGCGCCAGCAGCCAAGTAGGACTAGCGGGAGTTCCCTTCTACAATGAGCAGTTCTTC. This encodes CASSQVGLAGVPFYNEQFF.

V is TRBV5-6 and J is TRBJ1-2; weak D call: TRBD1 (6 bases). The germline gives CDR1 SGHDT, CDR2 YYEEEE. The V end was cut by 1 base, the J end by 6 bases, with 13 bases between. The CDR3 sequence is 14 residues long. In DNA, the CDR3 is TGTGCCAGCAGCTTGCCCCGGGGGGCAAATGGCTACACCTTC. It encodes CASSLPRGANGYTF.

This sequence joins TRBV25-1 and TRBJ2-3; 10 positions agree with TRBD2. V lost 4 bases and J lost 5; bases outside the gene matches: 6. The CDR3 is made up of 15 amino acids. The V gene's germline CDR1 is MGHDK and CDR2 SYGVNS. The DNA for the CDR3 is TGTGCCAGCAGTGGGGCTCTAGCGGGAGAAGATACGCAGTATTTT. Its translation is CASSGALAGEDTQYF. Based on the CDR3 plus reference TRBV25-1 and TRBJ2-3, the full variable domain is EADIYQTPRYLVIGTGKKITLECSQTMGHDKMYWYQQDPGMELHLIHYSYGVNSTEKGDLSSESTVSRIRTEHFPLTLESARPSHTSQYLCASSGALAGEDTQYFGPGTRLTVL.

Comment on this clone: The junction departs from the called germline gene at one end, perhaps through a read error. The J gene is TRBJ1-1, the V gene TRBV7-9; 10 bases map to TRBD1. From germline, CDR1 is SEHNR and CDR2 FQNEAQ (reference sequence). The CDR3 totals 14 residues. CDR3 protein: CASSHGQGDTEAFF. The CDR3 DNA sequence: TGTGCCAGCAGCCATGGACAGGGGGACACTGAAGCTTTTTTT.

The chain is built from TRBV7-7 and TRBJ2-7; 9 bases align to TRBD1. In germline, CDR1 is SSHAT, CDR2 FNYEAQ (reference sequence). The CDR3 sequence is 16 residues long. Written as DNA, the CDR3 is TGTGCTACCCTGGACAGGGGAGGCGTAGCGCGAAGGGAGCAGTACTTC. As protein: CATLDRGGVARREQYF.

V and J are TRBV18 and TRBJ2-1; 8 positions agree with TRBD2. The CDR3 extends over 17 amino acids. Germline assignment: CDR1 KGHSH and CDR2 LQKENI. V trimming: 0 bases; J trimming: 5 bases; junction bases outside the gene matches: 9. The DNA for the CDR3 is TGTGCCAGCTCACCACCTAATGGACTAGCCGCTGACAATGAGCAGTTCTTC. Its translation: CASSPPNGLAADNEQFF.

The chain couples TRBV30 to TRBJ1-4, with no clear D. Germline V gene sequence: CDR1 GTSNPN, CDR2 SVGIG (reference sequence). The CDR3 has 14 amino acids. V lost 1 base and J lost 2, with 8 bases in between. The CDR3 spells CAWSGPGTNEKLFF. The CDR3 DNA reads TGTGCCTGGAGTGGTCCGGGGACTAATGAAAAACTGTTTTTT.

This clone was detected only once. The V call is TRBV6-5, the J call TRBJ1-5, with 9 bases aligning to TRBD1. The trim removed 6 bases at V and 4 bases at J, leaving 7 bases unmatched. Germline CDR1 MNHEY, CDR2 SVGAGI. The CDR3 length is 15 residues. DNA for the CDR3: TGTGCCAGCAGGGACAGGGGCCCGACGAATCAGCCCCAGCATTTT. This encodes CASRDRGPTNQPQHF.

This clone is a singleton in its sample. The gene calls are TRBV6-1 and TRBJ1-5; TRBD1 is a possible D gene (6 bases). CDR3 length: 18 residues. Deletions cut 3 bases from V and 1 base from J, with 19 bases between. CDR1 and CDR2 (germline): MNHNS, SASEGT. This CDR3 is CASSEMIGRGRSNQPQHF. The CDR3 region has the DNA TGTGCCAGCAGTGAGATGATTGGAAGGGGGAGAAGCAATCAGCCCCAGCATTTT.

This clone has a handful of counts. The CDR3 region has the DNA TGTGCCAGCAGCCTCGGTTGGGCCTCCAATGAGCAGTTCTTC. Translated, it gives CASSLGWASNEQFF. The chain links TRBV6-5 to TRBJ2-1; D call uncertain. Germline V gene data show CDR1 as MNHEY and CDR2 as SVGAGI. The CDR3 has 14 residues. V lost 6 bases and J lost 6, with 15 bases in between.

J is TRBJ1-6 and V is TRBV5-4; D not certain. Trimming pared 6 bases from V and 7 bases from J, leaving 8 bases between. In germline, CDR1 is SGHNT, CDR2 YYREEE (reference sequence). This CDR3 region has 12 residues. CDR3 sequence reads: CASKELNSPLHF. The CDR3 nucleotides are TGTGCCAGCAAGGAGCTCAATTCACCCCTCCACTTT. Full variable domain (outside the CDR3, taken from reference TRBV5-4 and TRBJ1-6): ETGVTQSPTHLIKTRGQQVTLRCSSQSGHNTVSWYQQALGQGPQFIFQYYREEENGRGNFPPRFSGLQFPNYSSELNVNALELDDSALYLCASKELNSPLHFGNGTRLTVT.

As to this clone: This same CDR3 is encoded by further DNA sequences in the sample. V usage is TRBV9 and J usage is TRBJ1-2; D ambiguous. In germline, CDR1 is SGDLS, CDR2 YYNGEE. The CDR3 is 13 amino acids. Trimming took 0 bases from V and 1 from J, leaving 4 bases between them. The CDR3 sequence: CASSVDSNYGYTF. For the CDR3, the DNA is TGTGCCAGCAGCGTAGACAGTAACTATGGCTACACCTTC.

This rearrangement joins TRBV7-8 to TRBJ2-1, with 7 nucleotides matching TRBD2. CDR1 SGHVS and CDR2 FQNEAQ come from the germline V gene. Germline trimming cut 5 bases from V and 3 bases from J; bases unmatched to any gene: 13. CDR3 size: 17 residues. CDR3 nucleotide sequence: TGTGCCAGCAGCCCCTTGGGAGGGGCTATGAACTACAATGAGCAGTTCTTC. Its protein is CASSPLGGAMNYNEQFF.

This chain joins TRBV6-5 and TRBJ1-1, with 7 bases aligning to TRBD1. The germline V gene has CDR1 MNHEY and CDR2 SVGAGI. The CDR3 is 15 amino acids. V was pared by 2 bases and J by 4 bases, with 7 bases of the junction left unmatched. CDR3 sequence: CASSYPFRDSTEAFF. CDR3 nucleotide sequence: TGTGCCAGCAGTTACCCGTTTAGGGACAGCACTGAAGCTTTCTTT.

The chain carries TRBV5-6 and TRBJ2-5; tentative D call: TRBD2 (7 bases). Per the germline V gene, CDR1 is SGHDT and CDR2 is YYEEEE. V lost 1 base, J lost 3 bases, and 16 bases lay in between. CDR3 length: 16 residues. The CDR3 nucleotides read TGTGCCAGCAGCTTGACCGGGACGGGGGGCGAAGAGACCCAGTACTTC. This translates into CASSLTGTGGEETQYF.

The rearrangement joins TRBV5-1 to TRBJ1-1; tentatively, D is TRBD1 (6 bases). The CDR3 spans 14 residues. CDR1 is SGHRS and CDR2 is YFSETQ in the germline V gene. With 3 bases removed from V and 6 bases from J, the gap between germline ends came to 15 bases. The CDR3 nucleotides read TGCGCCAGCAGCTCTGACTGGGGGCGGGCTGAAGCTTTCTTT. It yields the protein CASSSDWGRAEAFF.

The CDR3 coding sequence is TGTGCCAGCAGCTTAAACAGGGGGACCGTCAAAGGGACCCAGTACTTC. This translates into CASSLNRGTVKGTQYF. This chain uses TRBV7-2 with TRBJ2-5; 8 bases are shared with TRBD1. Losses at the gene ends were 2 bases for V and 7 bases for J; bases not matched to a gene: 12. Looked up from germline, CDR1 is SGHTA and CDR2 is FQGNSA. The CDR3 has 16 amino acids.